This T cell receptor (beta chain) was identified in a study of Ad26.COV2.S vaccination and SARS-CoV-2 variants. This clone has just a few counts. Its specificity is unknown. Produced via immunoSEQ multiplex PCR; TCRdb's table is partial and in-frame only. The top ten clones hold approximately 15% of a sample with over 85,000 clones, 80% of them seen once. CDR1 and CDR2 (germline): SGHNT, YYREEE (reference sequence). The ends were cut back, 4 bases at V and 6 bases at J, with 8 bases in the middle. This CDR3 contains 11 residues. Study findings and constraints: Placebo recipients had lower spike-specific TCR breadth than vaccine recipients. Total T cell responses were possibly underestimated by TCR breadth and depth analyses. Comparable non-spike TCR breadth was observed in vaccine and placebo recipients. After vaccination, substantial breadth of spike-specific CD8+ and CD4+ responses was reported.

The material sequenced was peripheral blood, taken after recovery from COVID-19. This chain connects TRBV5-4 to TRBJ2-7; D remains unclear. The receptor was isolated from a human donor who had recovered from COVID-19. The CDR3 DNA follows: TGTGCCAGCAGCCGCGGATTCGAGCAGTACTTC. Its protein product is CASSRGFEQYF.